The 13 T cell receptor beta chains below all came from one sample that was sequenced in a study of Ad26.COV2.S vaccination and SARS-CoV-2 variants. Sequenced by immunoSEQ multiplex PCR; TCRdb stores in-frame clones only, minus some. The sample has about 350,000 clones, roughly 89% seen once. Treatment specified: about 20 received Ad26.COV2.S at low or high dose, single or two shots; 5 received placebo; per-sample allocation not given. Vaccine and placebo recipients were sampled on day 63 after the first injection. Sequencing used peripheral blood, obtained in a trial of Ad26.COV2.S vaccine versus placebo. The source of these receptors is a person between 18 and 59 years old who received the Ad26.COV2.S COVID-19 vaccine or a placebo.

This chain's CDR3 is CASSQQGNTEAFF. CDR3 bases: TGTGCCAGCTCACAGCAGGGGAACACTGAAGCTTTCTTT. The chain is built from TRBV18 and TRBJ1-1; weak D call: TRBD1 (5 bases). Germline V gives CDR1 KGHSH, CDR2 LQKENI. The CDR3 length is 13 residues. The ends were cut back, 4 bases at V and 1 base at J, with 7 bases in the middle. Full variable domain (missing parts from reference TRBV18 and TRBJ1-1): NAGVMQNPRHLVRRRGQEARLRCSPMKGHSHVYWYRQLPEEGLKFMVYLQKENIIDESGMPKERFSAEFPKEGPSILRIQQVVRGDSAAYFCASSQQGNTEAFFGQGTRLTVV.

The rearrangement joins TRBV11-2 to TRBJ1-1; 7 bases map to TRBD1. The length of the CDR3 is 14 residues. Germline assignment: CDR1 SGHAT and CDR2 FQNNGV. After removal of 5 bases from V and 2 bases from J, the junction contained 5 bases not matched to a gene. CDR3 protein: CASSLDRRNTEAFF. As DNA, the CDR3 is TGTGCCAGCAGCCTGGACAGGAGAAACACTGAAGCTTTCTTT.

V gene TRBV27 combines with J gene TRBJ2-7; either TRBD1 or TRBD2 may supply D (6 bases each). The CDR3 is made up of 15 amino acids. CDR1 is MNHEY and CDR2 is SMNVEV in the germline V gene (reference sequence). Trimming took off 3 bases at V and 2 bases at J, with 14 bases between the two ends. DNA for the CDR3: TGTGCCAGCAGTTTTCTCCTGGGGGGCCCCTACGAGCAGTACTTC. Protein: CASSFLLGGPYEQYF.

Worth noting for this clone: Other DNA sequences of this sample code for an identical CDR3. The chain couples TRBV12-3 or TRBV12-4 to TRBJ1-1; possible D gene TRBD1, 6 bases. Between the trimmed V and J ends, which lost 2 bases and 5 bases, there was a span of 9 bases. This CDR3 comprises 13 residues. Written as DNA, the CDR3 is TGTGCCAGCAGTTTATACAGGGATACTGAAGCTTTCTTT. Translated: CASSLYRDTEAFF.

The V gene is TRBV4-1, the J gene TRBJ2-3; the D is unclear. V lost 1 base to trimming and J lost 3 bases, with 14 bases between them. The CDR3 is 16 residues long. Germline assignment: CDR1 MGHRA and CDR2 YSYEKL. CDR3 region: CASSQAQVELTDTQYF. The CDR3 DNA is TGCGCCAGCAGCCAAGCGCAGGTGGAATTGACAGATACGCAGTATTTT.

J is TRBJ1-2 and V is TRBV25-1, with TRBD1 matching over 9 bases. This CDR3 is 14 amino acids long. From germline, CDR1 is MGHDK and CDR2 SYGVNS. The junction had 5 bases not matched to a gene; V was cut back by 5 bases and J by 4 bases. CDR3 protein: CASSKQGAGYGYTF. CDR3 in DNA: TGTGCCAGCAGTAAACAGGGGGCGGGCTATGGCTACACCTTC.

V usage is TRBV11-2 and J usage is TRBJ2-7; D is unresolved. Germline V gives CDR1 SGHAT, CDR2 FQNNGV. There are 14 residues in the CDR3. Trimming took 5 bases from V and 0 from J, leaving 11 bases between them. Here the CDR3 reads CASSITRFSYEQYF. CDR3 DNA sequence: TGTGCCAGCAGCATAACACGCTTCTCCTACGAGCAGTACTTC.

The chain joins TRBV6-5 to TRBJ2-7, with 8 bases that match TRBD1. From germline, CDR1 is MNHEY and CDR2 SVGAGI. Trimming took 6 bases from V and 3 from J; bases not matched to a gene: 4. The CDR3 sequence is 13 residues long. CDR3 region: CASRGQVDYEQYF. The CDR3 DNA reads TGTGCCAGCAGGGGACAGGTTGACTACGAGCAGTACTTC.

The chain carries TRBV10-1 and TRBJ2-1, with 9 bases matching TRBD2. CDR3 size: 15 residues. V was clipped by 2 bases and J by 7 bases; unmatched bases: 6. Looked up from germline, CDR1 is WNHNN and CDR2 is SYGVQD (reference sequence). CDR3 region: CASSEVASGKNEQFF. The CDR3 DNA sequence: TGCGCCAGCAGTGAGGTGGCTAGCGGGAAGAATGAGCAGTTCTTC.

The chain employs TRBV5-1 and TRBJ2-3; perhaps TRBD1 as D (5 bases). CDR3 length equals 14 residues. V was pared by 2 bases and J by 2 bases, with 9 bases between. The germline gives CDR1 SGHRS, CDR2 YFSETQ. The DNA of the CDR3 is TGCGCCAGCAGCTTACAGGAGCACACAGATACGCAGTATTTT. Protein product: CASSLQEHTDTQYF.

V usage is TRBV27 and J usage is TRBJ2-7, with D tentatively TRBD1 or TRBD2 (5 bases each). V dropped 3 bases and J dropped 2 bases, with 11 bases sitting between them. This CDR3 region has 14 residues. Per the germline V gene, CDR1 is MNHEY and CDR2 is SMNVEV (reference sequence). The CDR3 protein is CASSFVGGAYEQYF. CDR3 in DNA: TGTGCCAGCAGTTTCGTTGGGGGAGCCTACGAGCAGTACTTC.

This clone turned up a few times. V and J are TRBV7-9 and TRBJ1-3, with D hard to call. The CDR3 loop spans 14 amino acids. The germline V and J ends were trimmed by 4 bases and 2 bases, with 9 bases remaining between them. Germline-derived CDR1 and CDR2 are SEHNR and FQNEAQ (reference sequence). CDR3 loop: CASSSFTTGNTIYF. The CDR3, as DNA: TGTGCCAGCAGCTCCTTTACTACTGGAAACACCATATATTTT. Combining the CDR3 with reference TRBV7-9 and TRBJ1-3 gives the whole variable domain DTGVSQNPRHKITKRGQNVTFRCDPISEHNRLYWYRQTLGQGPEFLTYFQNEAQLEKSRLLSDRFSAERPKGSFSTLEIQRTEQGDSAMYLCASSSFTTGNTIYFGEGSWLTVV.

CDR3 nucleotides: TGCAGCGTTGTTGGGGGAAGGAACACTGAAGCTTTCTTT. Its protein product is CSVVGGRNTEAFF. The chain uses TRBV29-1 and TRBJ1-1, with D possibly being TRBD1 (5 bases). This CDR3 has 13 residues. The germline V and J ends were trimmed by 4 bases and 1 base, with 10 bases remaining between them. Germline V gene data show CDR1 as SQVTM and CDR2 as ANQGSEA.